The present T cell receptor (beta chain) was sequenced within a study of T cells after yellow fever vaccination. Study-wide findings and caveats: Most clones from primary vaccination resurfaced after the booster (around 95% CD4, around 89% CD8).

Looked up from germline, CDR1 is SGHTA and CDR2 is FQGNSA. This CDR3 has 15 residues. V lost 5 bases and J lost 8, with 18 bases in between. A word on this clonotype: Its antigen is still unknown.

MiXCR was run by TCRdb on the 5' RACE reads, yielding one entry per CDR3 protein. The sample lists almost 600,000 distinct CDR3 sequences, approximately 13% occurring once. This chain joins TRBV7-2 and TRBJ1-4; possibly TRBD1 for D (6 bases). The TCR sequence derives from a man younger than 45 who received the YFV17D yellow fever vaccine. Here the sequenced sample was PBMCs, taken on the day of the yellow fever booster vaccination. The CDR3 DNA sequence: TGTGCCAGCAGCCCGGATAAGGCAGGGGAGGAAAAACTGTTTTTT. Translated: CASSPDKAGEEKLFF.